The clone carrying this TCR beta chain was picked up one time. The antigen is unknown. These data are taken from a study of identifying expanded T cells in peripheral blood. Study-wide points: Variance in clone template counts between approximately two-week samples significantly increased with total template count across all healthy donors.

This CDR3 spans 15 amino acids. Germline values: CDR1 LGHNA, CDR2 YNFKEQ. V was trimmed by 3 bases and J by 4 bases, leaving 15 bases between them. Generated by immunoSEQ multiplex PCR, the TCRdb table keeps only in-frame clones and is missing some. Of some 130,000 clones in the sample, approximately 86% were seen once. Sequenced: blood. The V call is TRBV4-2, the J call TRBJ1-1; D possibly corresponds to TRBD1 (6 bases). The receptor was derived from a person aged 18 to 70 in good health. In nucleotides, the CDR3 is TGTGCCAGCAGCCAGGGGGCGAGGGGAGTCACTGAAGCTTTCTTT. Protein sequence: CASSQGARGVTEAFF.